This T cell receptor beta chain was found in a study of CD8 T cells in Susac syndrome. Study-wide points: The study's TCR sequencing and HLA analysis covered a relatively small number of individuals, and the study acknowledged this.

Comment on this clonotype: Its specificity is not known.

After extraction with the RNeasy kit, about 0.45 to 1 ug of the RNA was reverse transcribed using random hexamers. TCRdb itself ran the immunoSEQ multiplex PCR reads through MiXCR, one entry per CDR3 protein. The sample holds hundreds of thousands of distinct CDR3 sequences, approximately 95% seen once. TEMRA cells were FACS-enriched and CD8+ and CD4+ T cells negatively isolated. This TCR derives from a human donor with multiple sclerosis. Sequencing used CD4+ T cells from PBMCs.

CDR3 nucleotide sequence: TGTGCCAGCAGTTTAAATCAGCGGTTTACCTACGAGCAGTACTTC. Protein sequence: CASSLNQRFTYEQYF. The V and J genes are TRBV27 and TRBJ2-7; D perhaps matches TRBD2 (5 bases). V dropped 2 bases and J dropped 2 bases, with 13 bases sitting between them. This CDR3 has 15 amino acids. The germline V gene encodes CDR1 MNHEY and CDR2 SMNVEV (reference sequence).